These 4 T cell receptor beta chains share one sample of origin, sequenced in a study of T-cell reconstitution after alpha-beta-depleted transplantation in children. As it was prepared, the TCRbeta library received unique molecular identifiers. Each CDR3 protein gets one entry after TCRdb re-called the PCR reads with MiXCR. The table lists hundreds of thousands of distinct CDR3 sequences, less than 15% of them singletons. Sequencing used PBMCs, obtained from the stem cell graft. The receptors here all came from a human donor who donated a stem cell graft to a child with Fanconi anemia.

This chain connects TRBV10-2 to TRBJ2-5; tentative D call: TRBD2 (6 bases). CDR3 length: 13 residues. Trimming stripped 10 bases from V and 5 bases from J, with 17 bases between. From germline, CDR1 is WSHSY and CDR2 SAAADI. The CDR3 nucleotides are TGCGCCACCAGACTCCCTGGAGGGGAGACCCAGTACTTC. Translated: CATRLPGGETQYF.

A few counts support this clonotype. V and J are TRBV20-1 and TRBJ1-1; D is possibly TRBD1 (5 bases). Germline V gene lookup returns CDR1 DFQATT and CDR2 SNEGSKA (reference sequence). Trimming cost V 3 bases and J 0 bases, with 14 bases left between them. This CDR3 contains 15 residues. The CDR3 nucleotides read TGCAGTGCTAGTAATACGGGACGGATGAACACTGAAGCTTTCTTT. Translated: CSASNTGRMNTEAFF.

This clonotype has ten or more counts. V and J are TRBV11-2 and TRBJ1-1; D is unclear. Germline V gene data show CDR1 as SGHAT and CDR2 as FQNNGV. This CDR3 is built from 15 residues. Trimming removed 5 bases from V and 0 bases from J, with 13 bases in between. This CDR3 is CASSPPWVMNTEAFF. CDR3 nucleotides: TGTGCCAGCAGCCCCCCATGGGTAATGAACACTGAAGCTTTCTTT.

This clonotype was picked up many times. The J gene is TRBJ2-5, the V gene TRBV5-1; D gene unclear. The CDR3 is 14 amino acids. V was trimmed by 0 bases and J by 0 bases, leaving 6 bases between them. Germline-derived CDR1 and CDR2 are SGHRS and YFSETQ. CDR3 sequence: CASSLEVYQETQYF. The CDR3, as DNA: TGCGCCAGCAGCTTGGAAGTTTACCAAGAGACCCAGTACTTC.